A selection of T cell receptor beta chains follows, all from one sample in a study of cytomegalovirus exposure and HLA in healthy donors. Generated by immunoSEQ multiplex PCR, the TCRdb table keeps only in-frame clones and is missing some. This repertoire shows over 80,000 clones, 73% found once; its top ten account for less than 4.5%. Sequencing was done on a sample of PBMCs. The receptors shown here come from a man between 40 and 49 years old in good health and CMV-seronegative. Both conserved end residues are trimmed from each CDR3.

J,V,CDR3
TRBJ2-1,TRBV4-1,ASSQEGRNTYNEQF
TRBJ2-1,TRBV7-9,ASSLASNYEQF
TRBJ2-4,TRBV6-6,ASSSGGAKNIQY
TRBJ2-1,TRBV5-5,ASSLSGLAGGQGEQF
TRBJ2-7,TRBV7-2,ASSFMGQGYEQY
TRBJ2-2,TRBV4-2,ASSRKDDSRNTGELF
TRBJ2-3,TRBV30,AWSPLAGGPDTQY
TRBJ1-3,TRBV7-2,ASSFAGGGNTIY
TRBJ2-3,TRBV30,AWTNGVARADTQY
TRBJ1-1,TRBV5-1,ASSLGRVNTEAF
TRBJ2-7,TRBV18,ASSRETGTYEQY
TRBJ2-2,TRBV27,ASSLQRGGELF
TRBJ1-1,TRBV4-2,ASSRSQGILNTEAF
TRBJ2-5,TRBV5-1,ASSSNQETQY
TRBJ2-7,TRBV10-3,ATTDFPPQGGQY
TRBJ2-1,TRBV7-8,ASSLALGGSSYNEQF
TRBJ2-3,TRBV27,ASSPLTRTGGDTQY
TRBJ1-1,TRBV6-5,ASSSFYTEAF
TRBJ2-2,TRBV10-2,ASSPLRGATGELF
TRBJ2-2,TRBV29-1,SGERRGLVTGELF
TRBJ2-3,TRBV7-9,ASSILAGATDTQY
TRBJ2-1,TRBV6-5,ASTRTGGFYNEQF
TRBJ1-1,TRBV5-5,ASRPGQGAITEAF
TRBJ1-2,TRBV2,ASEYSPGQGALGYT
TRBJ1-5,TRBV19,ASSMFLAANQPQH
TRBJ2-7,TRBV4-1,ASSQPDREGYEQY
TRBJ2-2,TRBV5-1,ASGLAGATGELF
TRBJ1-6,TRBV7-9,ASSFGQQNSPLH
TRBJ2-3,TRBV7-9,ASSPTSGTDTQY
TRBJ2-1,TRBV4-1,ASSQTKGASYNEQF
TRBJ2-7,TRBV19,AHTGTSGISYEQY
TRBJ1-2,TRBV25-1,ASSESGSDYGYT
TRBJ2-3,TRBV4-1,ASSRLGWRGGLHTQY
TRBJ2-1,TRBV6-5,ASSRTSVYNEQF
TRBJ2-3,TRBV30,AWSADLGTDTQY
TRBJ2-2,TRBV10-3,AIRKRIDTGELF
TRBJ2-7,TRBV7-6,ASSHTGTGIYEQY
TRBJ2-1,TRBV5-1,ASSSFGDRDPYNEQF
TRBJ2-3,TRBV11-1,ASRQPADTQY
TRBJ2-5,TRBV7-9,ASRRTSGVKEAQY
TRBJ2-2,TRBV4-3,ASSRIAGAGNTGELF
TRBJ2-3,TRBV30,AWSSGTGTDTQY
TRBJ2-4,TRBV4-1,ASSQDVGLGKNIQY
TRBJ1-4,TRBV5-5,ASSLSRPGEKLF
TRBJ1-2,TRBV9,ASSPSGTNYGYT
TRBJ2-3,TRBV5-1,ASSLSGGSSSTDTQY